This T cell receptor beta chain appears in the sequencing data of a study of T cell responses to AZD1222 COVID-19 vaccine. The CDR3 sequence is 13 residues long. Trimming cost V 3 bases and J 9 bases, with 9 bases left between them. The germline V gene encodes CDR1 SNHLY and CDR2 FYNNEI. This table comes from immunoSEQ multiplex PCR, and its TCRdb copy is limited to in-frame clones, with some not included. The sample has around 100,000 clones, about 88% seen once. Sequencing was performed on peripheral blood, taken on day 0 of AZD1222 vaccination. This TCR came from an adult in good health. V gene TRBV2 combines with J gene TRBJ1-6; D possibly corresponds to TRBD1 (6 bases). The CDR3 reads CASSEEGGSPLHF. The CDR3 coding sequence is TGTGCCAGCAGTGAGGAGGGGGGTTCACCCCTCCACTTT.